Sequencing of this T cell receptor beta chain was carried out in a study of shared clonotypes between healthy human individuals. The overall study: Donor composition was a couple of women and a few men, aged 18 to 49.

This clone was counted many times. Its cognate antigen is unknown. Study-level results: Around 5.3% of naive CD4 clonotypes were shared across four donors.

The CDR3 has 11 residues. V lost 5 bases to trimming and J lost 10 bases, with 8 bases between them. Germline CDR1 is SEHNR and CDR2 is FQNEAQ (reference sequence). The test was conducted at deep level. TCRdb's copy holds only in-frame clones and misses some; the assay was immunoSEQ multiplex PCR. The sample consists of some 980,000 clones, approximately 76% of them appearing once. Source material: memory CD4+ T cells sorted from blood. Noted subset: CD45RA-negative fraction. The receptor comes from a man between 18 and 35 years old in good health. This sequence joins TRBV7-9 and TRBJ1-4, with D uncertain. CDR3 bases: TGTGCCAGCAGCCTGGGAGGAAAACTGTTTTTT. It codes for CASSLGGKLFF. Full variable domain (rest looked up from reference TRBV7-9 and TRBJ1-4): DTGVSQNPRHKITKRGQNVTFRCDPISEHNRLYWYRQTLGQGPEFLTYFQNEAQLEKSRLLSDRFSAERPKGSFSTLEIQRTEQGDSAMYLCASSLGGKLFFGSGTQLSVL.